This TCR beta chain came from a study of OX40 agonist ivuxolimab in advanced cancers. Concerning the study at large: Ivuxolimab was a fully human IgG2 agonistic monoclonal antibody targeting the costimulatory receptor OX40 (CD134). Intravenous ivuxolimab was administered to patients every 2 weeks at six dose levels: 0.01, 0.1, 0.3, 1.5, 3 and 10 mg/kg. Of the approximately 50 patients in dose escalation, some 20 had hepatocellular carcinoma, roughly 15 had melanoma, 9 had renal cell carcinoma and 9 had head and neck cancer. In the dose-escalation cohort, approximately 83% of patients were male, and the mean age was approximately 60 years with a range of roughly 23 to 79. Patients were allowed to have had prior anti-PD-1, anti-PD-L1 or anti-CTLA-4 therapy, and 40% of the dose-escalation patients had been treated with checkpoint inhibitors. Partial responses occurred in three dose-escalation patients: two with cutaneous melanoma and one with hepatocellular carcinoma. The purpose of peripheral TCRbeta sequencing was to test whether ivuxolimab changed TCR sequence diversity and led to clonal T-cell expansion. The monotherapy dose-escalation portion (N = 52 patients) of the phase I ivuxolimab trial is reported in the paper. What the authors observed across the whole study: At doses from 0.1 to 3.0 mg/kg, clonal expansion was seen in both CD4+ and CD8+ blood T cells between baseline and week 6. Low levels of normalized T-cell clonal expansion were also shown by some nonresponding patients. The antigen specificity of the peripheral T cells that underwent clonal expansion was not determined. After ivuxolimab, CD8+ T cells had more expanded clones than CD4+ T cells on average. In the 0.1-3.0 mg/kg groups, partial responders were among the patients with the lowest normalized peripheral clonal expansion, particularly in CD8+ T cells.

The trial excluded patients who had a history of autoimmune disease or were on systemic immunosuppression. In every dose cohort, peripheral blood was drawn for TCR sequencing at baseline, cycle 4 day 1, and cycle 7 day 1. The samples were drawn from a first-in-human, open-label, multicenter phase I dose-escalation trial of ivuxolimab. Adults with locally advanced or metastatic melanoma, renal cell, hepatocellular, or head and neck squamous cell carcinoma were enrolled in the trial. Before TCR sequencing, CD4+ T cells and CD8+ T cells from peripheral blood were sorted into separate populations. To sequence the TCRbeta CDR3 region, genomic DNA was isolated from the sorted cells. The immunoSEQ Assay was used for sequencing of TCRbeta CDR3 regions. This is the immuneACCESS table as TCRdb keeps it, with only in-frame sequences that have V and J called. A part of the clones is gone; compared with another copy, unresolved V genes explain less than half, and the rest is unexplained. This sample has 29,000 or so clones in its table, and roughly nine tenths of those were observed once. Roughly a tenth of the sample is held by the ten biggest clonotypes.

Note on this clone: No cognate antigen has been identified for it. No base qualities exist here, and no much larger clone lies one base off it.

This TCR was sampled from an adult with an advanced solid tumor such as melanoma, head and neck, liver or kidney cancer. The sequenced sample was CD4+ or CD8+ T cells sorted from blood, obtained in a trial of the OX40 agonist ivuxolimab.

Read as DNA, the sequence is TGCGCCAGCAGTCCCAGGGGGAATGGCAAAAACATTCAGTACTTC. The resulting protein is CASSPRGNGKNIQYF. The V and J segments used are TRBV10-1 and TRBJ2-4, with 7 bases aligning to TRBD1. The CDR3 contains 15 residues, cysteine and phenylalanine counted. The entry retains the CDR3 DNA only, 45 bases that are in frame from base 1. The germline V and J ends show losses of 5 bases and 3 bases respectively, and no gene match explains 7 bases of the junction. The germline V gene (reference sequence) gives CDR1 as WNHNN and CDR2 as SYGVQD.